The present T cell receptor (beta chain) was sequenced within a study of cytomegalovirus exposure and HLA in healthy donors. Study at large: Earlier results showed 90 million to 120 million unique TCR beta sequences derived from approximately 170 million T cells.

Germline V lookup: CDR1 SGHTA, CDR2 FQGNSA. V was pared by 6 bases and J by 4 bases, with 9 bases of the junction left unmatched. The CDR3 runs to 15 residues. PCR amplification relied on 60 Vbeta primers (plus 13 Jbeta primers). Method: immunoSEQ multiplex PCR; TCRdb's copy keeps in-frame clones and lacks some. Here the sample spans under 200,000 clones, roughly 79% being singletons. The clonotype comes from a woman younger than 45 in good health and CMV-seropositive. Sequences were obtained from PBMCs. V gene TRBV7-2 combines with J gene TRBJ2-5, with 9 positions matching TRBD1. Written as DNA, the CDR3 is TGTGCCAGCAGTACGGGACAGGGAAGGATAGAGACCCAGTACTTC. Amino acid sequence: CASSTGQGRIETQYF.